This T cell receptor beta chain emerged from a study of T cell responses to AZD1222 COVID-19 vaccine. Note on this clone: The antigen is undetermined.

Overall study results and limits: Increased Spike-specific TCR breadth and depth were observed after two AZD1222 doses. Nearly half of unique spike-specific TCRs reportedly avoided B.1.351 and B.1.1.7 mutated regions. Females made up more of the donors, who were largely white British, and clonal diversity may have come out too low.

Germline assignment: CDR1 LNHNV and CDR2 YYDKDF (reference sequence). Trimming shortened V by 4 bases and J by 4 bases, and 14 bases separated the two germline ends. The CDR3 is 14 amino acids. Sequenced by immunoSEQ multiplex PCR; TCRdb stores in-frame clones only, minus some. The table records 65,000 to 70,000 clones, over 80% of them present only once. This clonotype was obtained from an adult who received the AZD1222 COVID-19 vaccine. This material consisted of peripheral blood, taken 28 days after the second AZD1222 dose. This chain uses TRBV15 with TRBJ2-7, with a weak D call TRBD2 (5 bases). The CDR3 bases are TGTGCCACCAGCATTTCCCCCGGGGTATACGAGCAGTACTTC. It codes for CATSISPGVYEQYF.